Shown below are 21 T cell receptor beta chains from a single sample sequenced in a study of cytomegalovirus exposure and HLA in healthy donors. Primers included in the PCR were 60 Vbeta and 13 Jbeta primers. Repertoires were generated with immunoSEQ multiplex PCR, while TCRdb's copy carries only in-frame clones and drops some. The sample includes roughly 120,000 clones, 65% to 90% of them seen just once. The sample taken for sequencing was PBMCs. All receptors come from a woman between 35 and 50 years old in good health and CMV-seronegative.

The chain joins TRBV5-1 to TRBJ2-5, with 7 nucleotides matching TRBD1. V gave up 4 bases and J gave up 2 bases; unmatched junction bases: 5. Germline loops: CDR1 SGHRS, CDR2 YFSETQ. The CDR3 is 14 amino acids. The CDR3 DNA sequence: TGCGCCAGCAGCACCGGGACAGCACAAGAGACCCAGTACTTC. This sequence encodes CASSTGTAQETQYF.

The chain is built from TRBV21-1 and TRBJ1-1. TRBV21-1 is described as a pseudogene. The CDR3 spans 15 residues. This chain's CDR3 is CASSPRLKENTEAFF. The CDR3 DNA follows: TGTGCCAGCAGCCCGCGACTAAAGGAGAACACTGAAGCTTTCTTT.

This chain connects TRBV11-3 to TRBJ2-2, with TRBD2 identical over 8 bases. The CDR3 runs to 17 residues. V gave up 5 bases and J gave up 1 base; unmatched junction bases: 9. The germline gives CDR1 SGHNT, CDR2 YENEEA. CDR3 region: CASSPFSGKGNTGELFF. The CDR3 region has the DNA TGTGCCAGCAGCCCCTTTAGCGGGAAAGGGAACACCGGGGAGCTGTTTTTT. Variable domain in full (rest from reference TRBV11-3 and TRBJ2-2): EAGVVQSPRYKIIEKKQPVAFWCNPISGHNTLYWYLQNLGQGPELLIRYENEEAVDDSQLPKDRFSAERLKGVDSTLKIQPAELGDSAVYLCASSPFSGKGNTGELFFGEGSRLTVL.

J is TRBJ1-2 and V is TRBV19; D is undetermined. This CDR3 spans 13 amino acids. The germline V and J ends were trimmed by 3 bases and 4 bases, with 9 bases remaining between them. Germline CDR1 and CDR2: LNHDA and SQIVND (reference sequence). The CDR3 DNA reads TGTGCCAGTAGTATGAACAGAGCCTATGGCTACACCTTC. The encoded protein is CASSMNRAYGYTF.

The chain links TRBV28 to TRBJ1-5, with D tentatively TRBD1 (5 bases). V lost 6 bases to trimming and J lost 4 bases, with 19 bases between them. The germline V gene has CDR1 MDHEN and CDR2 SYDVKM. The CDR3 contains 16 residues. The chain's CDR3 is CASSLSPGITNQPQHF. For the CDR3, the DNA is TGTGCCAGCAGCCTTTCCCCAGGGATCACAAATCAGCCCCAGCATTTT.

V gene TRBV4-1 combines with J gene TRBJ2-3, with 10 nucleotides matching TRBD1. This CDR3 comprises 17 residues. Germline V lookup: CDR1 MGHRA, CDR2 YSYEKL. Trimming took 4 bases from V and 2 from J; bases not matched to a gene: 9. In DNA form, the CDR3 reads TGCGCCAGCAGCCCGTCCCGGACAGGGGGAATCACAGATACGCAGTATTTT. It yields the protein CASSPSRTGGITDTQYF.

V and J are TRBV7-6 and TRBJ1-1; perhaps TRBD1 as D (5 bases). The CDR3 contains 16 residues. Germline V gene lookup returns CDR1 SGHVS and CDR2 FNYEAQ. Between the trimmed V and J ends, which lost 5 bases and 4 bases, there was a span of 20 bases. CDR3 in DNA: TGTGCCAGCAGCCCCCCCAGGGCCGGACAAGCCACTGAAGCTTTCTTT. This codes for CASSPPRAGQATEAFF.

The chain has TRBV2 and TRBJ2-1; 7 bases match TRBD2. This CDR3 comprises 15 residues. Germline V gives CDR1 SNHLY, CDR2 FYNNEI. V gave up 1 base and J gave up 5 bases; unmatched junction bases: 5. The CDR3 protein is CASSEVASGHNEQFF. CDR3 nucleotide sequence: TGTGCCAGCAGTGAAGTGGCTAGCGGTCACAATGAGCAGTTCTTC.

V usage is TRBV2 and J usage is TRBJ2-5; D uncertain. There are 16 residues in the CDR3. Germline CDR1 SNHLY, CDR2 FYNNEI. Trimming removed 1 base at V and 4 bases at J, with 16 bases between. CDR3 loop: CASSEGLVPRRETQYF. CDR3 DNA: TGTGCCAGCAGTGAAGGGCTAGTCCCCCGGCGAGAGACCCAGTACTTC.

This rearrangement joins TRBV7-2 to TRBJ2-2; D is undetermined. V lost 1 base and J lost 4, with 13 bases in between. The CDR3 runs 16 residues. Per germline, CDR1 SGHTA and CDR2 FQGNSA. The CDR3 sequence: CASSLVLSYGTGELFF. The CDR3 region has the DNA TGTGCCAGCAGCTTAGTTTTGAGTTATGGCACCGGGGAGCTGTTTTTT.

This chain connects TRBV7-2 to TRBJ2-7, with D perhaps TRBD1 (5 bases). The CDR3 consists of 13 residues. Trimming stripped 3 bases from V and 5 bases from J, with 11 bases between. Germline loops: CDR1 SGHTA, CDR2 FQGNSA. CDR3 in DNA: TGTGCCAGCAGCTTTCAGGGCCAAAACGAGCAGTACTTC. Amino acid sequence: CASSFQGQNEQYF.

The genes are TRBV10-1 and TRBJ2-3, with 11 bases aligning to TRBD2. CDR3 length: 16 residues. Germline CDR1 is WNHNN and CDR2 is SYGVQD (reference sequence). Trimming removed 4 bases from V and 2 bases from J; junction bases left unmatched: 5. The CDR3: CASSAGLAVSTDTQYF. The CDR3 bases are TGCGCCAGCAGTGCGGGACTAGCGGTGTCCACAGATACGCAGTATTTT.

This clone was found once. This chain joins TRBV11-2 and TRBJ1-1; D gene ambiguous. V lost 2 bases and J lost 1, with 5 bases in between. The CDR3 spans 13 residues. Germline CDR1 reads SGHAT; CDR2 reads FQNNGV. The CDR3 DNA follows: TGTGCCAGCAGCTTAAACTCGAACACTGAAGCTTTCTTT. Translation: CASSLNSNTEAFF.

This chain joins TRBV7-9 and TRBJ1-5; 7 bases are a match to TRBD1. The CDR3 consists of 17 residues. The germline gives CDR1 SEHNR, CDR2 FQNEAQ (reference sequence). Trimming cost V 5 bases and J 0 bases; bases outside gene matches: 10. CDR3 in DNA: TGTGCCAGCAGCAGCAAAGGGGGACAGATTAGCAATCAGCCCCAGCATTTT. Residues: CASSSKGGQISNQPQHF. The full variable domain, its missing parts supplied by reference TRBV7-9 and TRBJ1-5, is DTGVSQNPRHKITKRGQNVTFRCDPISEHNRLYWYRQTLGQGPEFLTYFQNEAQLEKSRLLSDRFSAERPKGSFSTLEIQRTEQGDSAMYLCASSSKGGQISNQPQHFGDGTRLSIL.

This clone was seen a handful of times. The chain uses TRBV2 and TRBJ1-1, with a tentative D call TRBD1 (6 bases). The germline gives CDR1 SNHLY, CDR2 FYNNEI. The V and J ends lost 7 bases and 5 bases respectively, with 14 bases between them. The CDR3 covers 13 residues. CDR3 bases: TGTGCCAGCAAAGACTACAGGGAAACTGAAGCTTTCTTT. It codes for CASKDYRETEAFF.

This sequence joins TRBV27 and TRBJ1-1; TRBD1 aligns across 11 bases. V was clipped by 8 bases and J by 4 bases; unmatched bases: 9. Germline assignment: CDR1 MNHEY and CDR2 SMNVEV (reference sequence). The CDR3 has 15 amino acids. The CDR3 is CASYTKGQGATEAFF. The CDR3 region has the DNA TGTGCCAGCTATACGAAAGGACAGGGGGCCACTGAAGCTTTCTTT.

The chain links TRBV7-9 to TRBJ1-1; 8 nucleotides match TRBD1. CDR1 and CDR2 (germline): SEHNR, FQNEAQ (reference sequence). The V and J ends lost 4 bases and 1 base, in that order; junction bases with no gene match: 11. There are 17 residues in the CDR3. The DNA of the CDR3 is TGTGCCAGCAGCTCCACAACACCGGGACAGGCGAACACTGAAGCTTTCTTT. Amino acid sequence: CASSSTTPGQANTEAFF.

This clone was picked up one time. The V gene is TRBV7-2, the J gene TRBJ2-5; 8 bases line up with TRBD2. The J call may be wrong; the DNA end is better matched by TRBJ2-7. The CDR3 runs 14 residues. Germline loops: CDR1 SGHTA, CDR2 FQGNSA. The CDR3, as DNA: TGTGCCAGCAGCTTGGGACGGGGGGGGCACGAGCAGTACTTC. This sequence encodes CASSLGRGGHEQYF.

This clone was observed a handful of times. The J gene is TRBJ2-7, the V gene TRBV5-1; perhaps TRBD1 as D (6 bases). The CDR3 sequence is 12 residues long. The V gene lost 3 bases and the J gene lost 3 bases, with 7 bases spanning the gap. Germline assignment: CDR1 SGHRS and CDR2 YFSETQ. Written as DNA, the CDR3 is TGCGCCAGCAGCTGGGACAACTACGAGCAGTACTTC. Its protein product is CASSWDNYEQYF.

This chain joins TRBV7-9 and TRBJ2-7, with 10 bases aligning to TRBD2. The CDR3 runs 14 residues. V lost 2 bases to trimming and J lost 3 bases; unmatched junction nucleotides: 1. Germline lookup yields CDR1 SEHNR and CDR2 FQNEAQ (reference sequence). The CDR3 here is CASSLTSGVYEQYF. As DNA, the CDR3 is TGTGCCAGCAGCTTAACTAGCGGGGTCTACGAGCAGTACTTC.

This chain joins TRBV6-1 and TRBJ1-2; weak D call: TRBD1 (5 bases). The CDR3 sequence is 15 residues long. Germline V gene sequence: CDR1 MNHNS, CDR2 SASEGT. Between the trimmed V and J ends, which lost 1 base and 2 bases, there was a span of 11 bases. The CDR3 sequence: CASSEGQGSNYGYTF. CDR3 nucleotide sequence: TGTGCCAGCAGTGAAGGGCAGGGAAGCAACTATGGCTACACCTTC.